Sequencing of this T cell receptor beta chain was carried out in a study of T cells expressing NK-cell markers. CDR3 length equals 11 residues. The germline gives CDR1 MDHEN, CDR2 SYDVKM. Scientists made TCR beta cDNA using 5'RACE template switching with UMIs. After re-calling the 5' RACE reads, TCRdb lists one entry per CDR3 protein, DNA absent. With about 370,000 distinct CDR3 sequences in the sample, the ten largest clones hold around 10%. The chain is built from TRBV28 and TRBJ1-1; TCRdb's D gene call, TRBD1, goes unchecked for lack of DNA. The source material was blood T cells: a sorted CD56 or NKG2C T cell subset, CD4+ or CD8+ T cells, or bulk PBMC T cells (not recorded which). This TCR derives from a woman aged 45 to 65 in good health. This CDR3 is CASTQGIKAFF.